This T cell receptor beta chain is from a study of blood T cells in healthy people across ages. Notes on this clonotype: Its antigen is unidentified.

General study results and limits: As naive T cell percentage varied, TCR beta diversity correlated strongly with it.

Sample-barcoded 5' priming and a J-beta primer mix drove a second PCR of 7 to 11 cycles. TCRdb re-called the 5' RACE reads through MiXCR, storing one row per CDR3 protein. The table lists about 1,800,000 distinct CDR3 sequences, under 30% of them singletons. The germline gives CDR1 GTSNPN, CDR2 SVGIG (reference sequence). This CDR3 is 16 amino acids long. The V and J ends lost 3 bases and 9 bases, in that order; junction bases with no gene match: 12. The sequence came from a woman under 40 in good health. The chain combines TRBV30 with TRBJ2-1, with 12 nucleotides matching TRBD1. Specimen: blood. CDR3 sequence: CAWRVRDRGRVGEQFF. The DNA of the CDR3 is TGTGCCTGGAGGGTCCGGGACAGGGGGCGGGTTGGTGAGCAGTTCTTC.